Below, 27 T cell receptor beta chains from the same sample are listed, as sequenced in a study of T cell responses to AZD1222 COVID-19 vaccine. Assay: immunoSEQ multiplex PCR; the TCRdb copy retains only in-frame clones and omits some. The repertoire holds fewer than 150,000 clones, roughly 90% seen once, with around 5% in the top ten. The input for sequencing was peripheral blood, taken on day 0 of AZD1222 vaccination. The receptors originated from an adult in good health.

This clone was found once. The chain couples TRBV7-2 to TRBJ1-6; D is undetermined. Per germline, CDR1 SGHTA and CDR2 FQGNSA. CDR3 length: 14 residues. Trimming left V 3 bases short and J 0 bases short, with 3 bases between. The CDR3 DNA sequence: TGTGCCAGCAGCTTGAGCTCCTATAATTCACCCCTCCACTTT. Translating it yields CASSLSSYNSPLHF.

This rearrangement joins TRBV28 to TRBJ1-2; 7 bases are a match to TRBD1. After removal of 3 bases from V and 2 bases from J, the junction contained 9 bases not matched to a gene. The CDR3 totals 16 residues. The germline V gene has CDR1 MDHEN and CDR2 SYDVKM. The CDR3 DNA reads TGTGCCAGCAGTTTTGGGGGGGTACAGGGGAACTATGGCTACACCTTC. Translated, it gives CASSFGGVQGNYGYTF.

This sequence joins TRBV19 and TRBJ1-6, with TRBD1 as a possible D gene (6 bases). The CDR3 has 15 amino acids. Trimming took 6 bases from V and 9 from J, leaving 18 bases between them. Germline loops: CDR1 LNHDA, CDR2 SQIVND (reference sequence). The CDR3 DNA reads as TGTGCCAGTAGAGAAGGGGGACTCCAGATTTCACCCCTCCACTTT. This codes for CASREGGLQISPLHF.

This chain joins TRBV5-4 and TRBJ1-1; D is ambiguous. The CDR3 totals 15 residues. Between the trimmed V and J ends, which lost 2 bases and 0 bases, there was a span of 11 bases. The germline V gene encodes CDR1 SGHNT and CDR2 YYREEE (reference sequence). The DNA of the CDR3 is TGTGCCAGCAGCTTTCGAGGCACCTTGAACACTGAAGCTTTCTTT. Translation gives CASSFRGTLNTEAFF.

The V call is TRBV5-1, the J call TRBJ2-5; 8 nucleotides line up with TRBD1. CDR1 and CDR2 (germline): SGHRS, YFSETQ. V was clipped by 3 bases and J by 5 bases; unmatched bases: 12. The CDR3 sequence is 16 residues long. CDR3: CASSSTGAVGEETQYF. CDR3 bases: TGCGCCAGCAGCTCGACAGGGGCCGTTGGAGAGGAGACCCAGTACTTC.

A note on this clone: Distinct nucleotide sequences in the sample also encode this CDR3. The chain couples TRBV2 to TRBJ2-1; D not resolved. Deletions cut 4 bases from V and 2 bases from J, with 3 bases between. The CDR3 has 12 amino acids. Looked up from germline, CDR1 is SNHLY and CDR2 is FYNNEI. CDR3 nucleotides: TGTGCCAGCAGTGTAACCTACAATGAGCAGTTCTTC. It yields the protein CASSVTYNEQFF.

This clone has more than one count but fewer than ten. The J gene is TRBJ1-1, the V gene TRBV6-1; D is uncertain. Germline CDR1 MNHNS, CDR2 SASEGT. The V gene lost 3 bases and the J gene lost 1 base, with 9 bases spanning the gap. The CDR3 covers 14 residues. The CDR3 sequence: CASSESQENTEAFF. CDR3 in DNA: TGTGCCAGCAGTGAGTCACAAGAGAACACTGAAGCTTTCTTT.

V and J are TRBV3-1 (or the pseudogene TRBV3-2) and TRBJ1-5; D uncertain. V was pared by 1 base and J by 0 bases, with 10 bases between. The germline gives CDR1 LGHDT, CDR2 YNNKEL (reference sequence). The CDR3 consists of 16 residues. CDR3 protein: CASSQGNSYSNQPQHF. In DNA, the CDR3 is TGTGCCAGCAGCCAAGGAAACAGCTATAGCAATCAGCCCCAGCATTTT.

The V and J genes are TRBV18 and TRBJ2-7; TRBD1 agrees at 7 bases. V lost 0 bases to trimming and J lost 4 bases; unmatched junction nucleotides: 3. The CDR3 runs to 14 residues. Germline V lookup: CDR1 KGHSH, CDR2 LQKENI. CDR3 in amino acids: CASSPPATGYEQYF. DNA for the CDR3: TGTGCCAGCTCACCACCTGCGACAGGGTACGAGCAGTACTTC.

On this clone itself: The sample carries other DNA sequences with the same CDR3. This chain joins TRBV9 and TRBJ1-4, with a weak D call TRBD1 (5 bases). The CDR3 loop spans 15 amino acids. V lost 0 bases and J 2 bases, leaving 8 bases between the germline ends. Germline V CDR1 and CDR2: SGDLS, YYNGEE. The CDR3 bases are TGTGCCAGCAGCGTAGGGGGGTCGACTAATGAAAAACTGTTTTTT. Translated: CASSVGGSTNEKLFF.

The rearrangement links TRBV6-4 to TRBJ1-1; no clear D gene. The CDR3 has 13 amino acids. Deletions cut 5 bases from V and 0 bases from J, with 7 bases between. Germline V gives CDR1 MRHNA, CDR2 SNTAGT. CDR3 protein: CASSQKMNTEAFF. The CDR3 DNA reads TGTGCCAGCAGTCAAAAGATGAACACTGAAGCTTTCTTT.

J is TRBJ1-3 and V is TRBV7-2; D may be TRBD1 (5 bases). The CDR3 sequence is 15 residues long. Germline lookup yields CDR1 SGHTA and CDR2 FQGNSA. The V gene lost 5 bases and the J gene lost 2 bases, with 13 bases spanning the gap. The CDR3 sequence is CASSPMGDAGNTIYF. The CDR3 DNA sequence: TGTGCCAGCAGCCCCATGGGGGACGCTGGAAACACCATATATTTT.

The rearrangement links TRBV6-1 to TRBJ1-4, with D tentatively TRBD1 (6 bases). This CDR3 region has 15 residues. V was clipped by 2 bases and J by 7 bases, with 14 bases between them. Germline V gene lookup returns CDR1 MNHNS and CDR2 SASEGT. The DNA for the CDR3 is TGTGCCAGCAGTGAAAACAGGGCCAGTTTTGAAAAACTGTTTTTT. This encodes CASSENRASFEKLFF.

The V call is TRBV15, the J call TRBJ1-6; D ambiguous. The CDR3 has 12 residues. Germline V gene lookup returns CDR1 LNHNV and CDR2 YYDKDF (reference sequence). With 3 bases removed from V and 16 bases from J, the gap between germline ends came to 13 bases. CDR3 nucleotides: TGTGCCACCAGCAGGGGAACGAGCGGGCTCCACTTT. Its protein is CATSRGTSGLHF.

The chain links TRBV29-1 to TRBJ1-2; D gene unclear. This CDR3 has 11 amino acids. V lost 7 bases, J lost 6 bases, and 12 bases lay in between. Germline V gives CDR1 SQVTM, CDR2 ANQGSEA. CDR3: CSAGSMDGYTF. For the CDR3, the DNA is TGCAGCGCGGGCAGTATGGATGGCTACACCTTC.

The chain couples TRBV4-1 to TRBJ1-2; 9 positions match TRBD1. The CDR3 totals 16 residues. CDR1 and CDR2 from the germline V gene are MGHRA and YSYEKL. The junction had 7 bases not matched to a gene; V was cut back by 2 bases and J by 3 bases. The CDR3 sequence is CASSQPRQGVHYGYTF. CDR3 DNA: TGCGCCAGCAGCCAACCTCGACAGGGGGTTCACTATGGCTACACCTTC.

This chain connects TRBV7-9 to TRBJ2-5, with D possibly being TRBD1 (5 bases). The CDR3 spans 13 residues. The V end lost 6 bases, the J end lost 2 bases, and 10 bases lay between the germline ends. Germline CDR1 and CDR2: SEHNR and FQNEAQ (reference sequence). CDR3 coding DNA: TGTGCCAGCAGTAAGGGGCTACAAGAGACCCAGTACTTC. Its translation: CASSKGLQETQYF.

In DNA, the CDR3 is TGTGCCAGCAAGACGGACAGGAACTCCTACGAGCAGTACTTC. Protein sequence: CASKTDRNSYEQYF. The chain uses TRBV2 and TRBJ2-7, with TRBD1 matching over 7 bases. Germline V gives CDR1 SNHLY, CDR2 FYNNEI. The CDR3 has 14 amino acids. V trimming: 7 bases; J trimming: 0 bases; junction bases outside the gene matches: 6. The whole variable domain, filled in from reference TRBV2 and TRBJ2-7, reads EPEVTQTPSHQVTQMGQEVILRCVPISNHLYFYWYRQILGQKVEFLVSFYNNEISEKSEIFDDQFSVERPDGSNFTLKIRSTKLEDSAMYFCASKTDRNSYEQYFGPGTRLTVT.

J is TRBJ1-6 and V is TRBV30; D is ambiguous. Germline assignment: CDR1 GTSNPN and CDR2 SVGIG (reference sequence). The CDR3 is made up of 13 amino acids. The V end was cut by 2 bases, the J end by 13 bases, with 15 bases between. CDR3 sequence (DNA): TGTGCCTGGAGTCCGACATGGCCCGGCCCCCTCCACTTT. It encodes CAWSPTWPGPLHF.

V gene TRBV6-1 combines with J gene TRBJ2-7; the match to TRBD2 covers 10 bases. The CDR3 sequence is 17 residues long. The V gene's germline CDR1 is MNHNS and CDR2 SASEGT. V lost 2 bases to trimming and J lost 3 bases; unmatched junction nucleotides: 10. This chain's CDR3 is CASSEFIAGGVLYEQYF. CDR3 in DNA: TGTGCCAGCAGTGAATTTATAGCGGGAGGAGTCCTCTACGAGCAGTACTTC.

The chain recombines TRBV5-5 with TRBJ2-3, with TRBD1 as a possible D gene (5 bases). The germline gives CDR1 SGHKS, CDR2 YYEKEE (reference sequence). This CDR3 spans 16 amino acids. Trimming took off 0 bases at V and 3 bases at J, with 14 bases between the two ends. Here the CDR3 DNA reads TGTGCCAGCAGCTTGGACGGTTGGGGCTTAACAGATACGCAGTATTTT. Encoded protein: CASSLDGWGLTDTQYF.

The J gene is TRBJ2-3, the V gene TRBV10-1; TRBD1 is a possible D gene (5 bases). V was pared by 0 bases and J by 4 bases, with 8 bases between. The CDR3 runs to 14 residues. The germline V gene encodes CDR1 WNHNN and CDR2 SYGVQD (reference sequence). The CDR3 sequence is CASSESQGSDTQYF. For the CDR3, the DNA is TGCGCCAGCAGTGAGTCTCAGGGCTCAGATACGCAGTATTTT.

This clone was seen only once. The V call is TRBV6-5, the J call TRBJ1-4, with D uncertain. With 0 bases removed from V and 0 bases from J, the gap between germline ends came to 8 bases. This CDR3 is built from 16 residues. The germline V gene encodes CDR1 MNHEY and CDR2 SVGAGI. The chain's CDR3 is CASSYSHTATNEKLFF. CDR3 DNA sequence: TGTGCCAGCAGTTACTCGCATACGGCAACTAATGAAAAACTGTTTTTT.

The V call is TRBV30, the J call TRBJ1-2; D unresolved. Germline lookup yields CDR1 GTSNPN and CDR2 SVGIG (reference sequence). The CDR3 is made up of 13 amino acids. Trimming pared 1 base from V and 5 bases from J, leaving 11 bases between. The CDR3 region has the DNA TGTGCCTGGAGTGACTTGAATGGGTATGGCTACACCTTC. Its protein product is CAWSDLNGYGYTF. Together with reference TRBV30 and TRBJ1-2, the CDR3 gives the full variable domain: SQTIHQWPATLVQPVGSPLSLECTVEGTSNPNLYWYRQAAGRGLQLLFYSVGIGQISSEVPQNLSASRPQDRQFILSSKKLLLSDSGFYLCAWSDLNGYGYTFGSGTRLTVV.

In its sample, this clone was seen a few times. The chain recombines TRBV2 with TRBJ2-3; D may correspond to TRBD1 or TRBD2 (6 bases each). Germline CDR1 reads SNHLY; CDR2 reads FYNNEI. The CDR3 runs to 15 residues. Trimming removed 7 bases from V and 5 bases from J, with 19 bases in between. DNA for the CDR3: TGTGCCAGCACGCCTGAAGGGGGGCGAGGAGATACGCAGTATTTT. This sequence encodes CASTPEGGRGDTQYF.

This chain uses TRBV3-1 (or the pseudogene TRBV3-2) with TRBJ1-2; possible D gene TRBD1, 5 bases. Germline CDR1 LGHDT, CDR2 YNNKEL (reference sequence). V shed 1 base and J shed 8 bases, with 17 bases lying between them. This CDR3 is built from 15 residues. CDR3 amino acids: CASSQVRAAVGGYTF. DNA of the CDR3: TGTGCCAGCAGCCAAGTCAGGGCTGCAGTGGGAGGCTACACCTTC.

The V and J genes are TRBV5-1 and TRBJ1-1, with a weak D call TRBD1 (5 bases). CDR1 and CDR2 (germline): SGHRS, YFSETQ. The germline V and J ends were trimmed by 4 bases and 1 base, with 14 bases remaining between them. The CDR3 is 15 amino acids. CDR3 sequence reads: CASSMGRTSNTEAFF. For the CDR3, the DNA is TGCGCCAGCAGCATGGGACGGACTTCGAACACTGAAGCTTTCTTT.